Following are 5 T cell receptor beta chains from one sample sequenced in a study of cytomegalovirus exposure and HLA in healthy donors. Primers: 60 Vbeta forward and 13 Jbeta reverse. Sequenced by immunoSEQ multiplex PCR; TCRdb stores in-frame clones only, minus some. Among roughly 150,000 clones, approximately 71% were seen once, and the ten largest hold 5% to 5.5%. The sample was PBMCs. Every receptor here comes from a woman aged 18 to 35 in good health and CMV-seropositive.

This chain connects TRBV25-1 to TRBJ1-1; TRBD1 matches at 10 bases. Trimming at V came to 7 bases and at J to 4 bases, leaving 3 bases not matched to a gene. The V gene's germline CDR1 is MGHDK and CDR2 SYGVNS. The CDR3 runs to 13 residues. The CDR3 region is CASKRTGGTEAFF. The CDR3 coding sequence is TGTGCCAGCAAAAGGACAGGGGGCACTGAAGCTTTCTTT.

This chain links TRBV11-1 with TRBJ2-1, with 8 positions matching TRBD2. The CDR3 spans 15 residues. V trimming: 5 bases; J trimming: 4 bases; junction bases outside the gene matches: 7. Germline CDR1 and CDR2: SGHAT and FQDESV (reference sequence). CDR3 nucleotide sequence: TGTGCCAGCAGCCCCCGGCGGGGGGTTTACAATGAGCAGTTCTTC. Translating it yields CASSPRRGVYNEQFF.

The genes are TRBV11-2 and TRBJ1-4; possibly TRBD1 for D (5 bases). Germline V gives CDR1 SGHAT, CDR2 FQNNGV. The germline V and J ends were trimmed by 1 base and 0 bases, with 9 bases remaining between them. This CDR3 region has 16 residues. The CDR3 loop reads CASSLGQGSTNEKLFF. The CDR3 bases are TGTGCCAGCAGCTTAGGGCAGGGCTCAACTAATGAAAAACTGTTTTTT.

The rearrangement links TRBV7-9 to TRBJ2-7, with D perhaps matching TRBD2 (5 bases). CDR3 length equals 15 residues. V was clipped by 5 bases and J by 0 bases, with 14 bases between them. CDR1 SEHNR and CDR2 FQNEAQ come from the germline V gene (reference sequence). CDR3 coding DNA: TGTGCCAGCAGCCGTGGGGATGAGGGCTCCTACGAGCAGTACTTC. It specifies CASSRGDEGSYEQYF. The full variable domain, its missing parts supplied by reference TRBV7-9 and TRBJ2-7, is DTGVSQNPRHKITKRGQNVTFRCDPISEHNRLYWYRQTLGQGPEFLTYFQNEAQLEKSRLLSDRFSAERPKGSFSTLEIQRTEQGDSAMYLCASSRGDEGSYEQYFGPGTRLTVT.

The chain employs TRBV18 and TRBJ2-7; D may be TRBD2 (5 bases). Germline-derived CDR1 and CDR2 are KGHSH and LQKENI. The CDR3 has 13 amino acids. V dropped 6 bases and J dropped 6 bases, with 15 bases sitting between them. The CDR3 DNA follows: TGTGCCAGCTCCCCTGGACGGGAAGGCGAGCAGTACTTC. It encodes CASSPGREGEQYF. The full variable domain, in which reference TRBV18 and TRBJ2-7 provide the parts outside the CDR3, is NAGVMQNPRHLVRRRGQEARLRCSPMKGHSHVYWYRQLPEEGLKFMVYLQKENIIDESGMPKERFSAEFPKEGPSILRIQQVVRGDSAAYFCASSPGREGEQYFGPGTRLTVT.